The TCR beta chain under discussion was sequenced for a study of blood T cell repertoires in COVID-19. The overall study: The analysed material was cDNA or gDNA that came from T cells, B-cell-depleted T cells, or PBMCs.

CDR3 length: 13 amino acids. Deletions cut 4 bases from V and 5 bases from J, with 12 bases between. Germline CDR1 and CDR2: LGHDT and YNNKEL (reference sequence). The study drew participants aged about 18 to 89 years from roughly 25 US areas. Donors were grouped by their self-reported clinical history. Libraries were prepared by immunoSEQ multiplex PCR; TCRdb keeps only in-frame clonotypes and omits some of them. This sample has a few hundred thousand clones, with 70% to 85% found just once. The sequence came from a woman in her sixties who had recovered from COVID-19. The V and J genes are TRBV3-1 (or the pseudogene TRBV3-2) and TRBJ2-7; the D gene is possibly TRBD1 (7 bases). Sequenced sample: PBMCs or T cells enriched from blood (not recorded which). CDR3 DNA: TGTGCCAGCAGCCCACTCAGGGGGGACGAGCAGTACTTC. Encoded protein: CASSPLRGDEQYF.